The 23 T cell receptor beta chains listed next were all sequenced from one sample in a study of blood T cell repertoires in COVID-19. Using immunoSEQ multiplex PCR, the repertoire was profiled, and TCRdb retains in-frame clones only, with some absent. Here the sample spans about 130,000 clones, 80% to 90% being singletons. Material: peripheral blood. Every receptor here comes from a man in his sixties with COVID-19, enrolled during active disease.

This clone was seen a single time. The chain is built from TRBV7-3 and TRBJ2-5, with 10 bases that match TRBD2. The CDR3 has 14 amino acids. Per the germline V gene, CDR1 is SGHTA and CDR2 is FQGTGA. V shed 5 bases and J 5 bases; nucleotides not matched to a gene: 5. CDR3 in DNA: TGTGCCAGCAGCAGCGGGGGGGCGGTGGAGACCCAGTACTTC. This codes for CASSSGGAVETQYF.

The gene calls are TRBV6-5 and TRBJ2-7; D is undetermined. The germline V gene encodes CDR1 MNHEY and CDR2 SVGAGI. V lost 3 bases and J 0 bases, leaving 15 bases between the germline ends. The CDR3 is made up of 16 amino acids. The CDR3 sequence: CASSYGLRLSSYEQYF. As DNA, the CDR3 is TGTGCCAGCAGTTATGGTTTGCGATTAAGCTCCTACGAGCAGTACTTC.

This chain uses TRBV12-3 or TRBV12-4 with TRBJ2-3; no clear D gene. V lost 1 base to trimming and J lost 8 bases, with 7 bases between them. The CDR3 contains 12 residues. The CDR3 sequence is CASSLGPRTQYF. The DNA of the CDR3 is TGTGCCAGCAGTTTAGGGCCTCGTACGCAGTATTTT.

In its sample, this clone was seen once. V is TRBV19 and J is TRBJ2-7; maybe TRBD1 (5 bases). CDR1 and CDR2 (germline): LNHDA, SQIVND (reference sequence). The ends were cut back, 3 bases at V and 2 bases at J, with 14 bases in the middle. The length of the CDR3 is 15 residues. DNA for the CDR3: TGTGCCAGTAGTATTCAGACAGTAGGGACCTACGAGCAGTACTTC. This sequence encodes CASSIQTVGTYEQYF. Full variable domain (missing parts from reference TRBV19 and TRBJ2-7): DGGITQSPKYLFRKEGQNVTLSCEQNLNHDAMYWYRQDPGQGLRLIYYSQIVNDFQKGDIAEGYSVSREKKESFPLTVTSAQKNPTAFYLCASSIQTVGTYEQYFGPGTRLTVT.

This chain connects TRBV28 to TRBJ1-2; 7 nucleotides match TRBD1. V was pared by 4 bases and J by 4 bases, with 12 bases of the junction left unmatched. The length of the CDR3 is 16 residues. Looked up from germline, CDR1 is MDHEN and CDR2 is SYDVKM. The CDR3 DNA sequence: TGTGCCAGCAGTTCACTGGGACAGCCGGCCTCCTATGGCTACACCTTC. It specifies CASSSLGQPASYGYTF.

This clone was recorded at least ten times. This chain uses TRBV3-1 (or the pseudogene TRBV3-2) with TRBJ1-2, with 8 bases lining up with TRBD1. V gave up 3 bases and J gave up 8 bases; unmatched junction bases: 11. The CDR3 is 15 amino acids. Per germline, CDR1 LGHDT and CDR2 YNNKEL (reference sequence). DNA for the CDR3: TGTGCCAGCAGCCATCGGGACAGGCCACAGCGAGGCTACACCTTC. Protein product: CASSHRDRPQRGYTF.

The V call is TRBV3-1 (or the pseudogene TRBV3-2), the J call TRBJ2-6; D is unresolved. The CDR3 loop spans 13 amino acids. V shed 7 bases and J shed 2 bases, with 6 bases lying between them. The germline V gene has CDR1 LGHDT and CDR2 YNNKEL (reference sequence). In nucleotides, the CDR3 is TGTGCCAGCACCTCTCCTGGGGCCAACGTCCTGACTTTC. It specifies CASTSPGANVLTF.

The rearrangement joins TRBV10-2 to TRBJ2-2, with TRBD2 matching over 10 bases. This CDR3 is built from 14 residues. The V and J ends lost 6 bases and 6 bases, in that order; junction bases with no gene match: 4. The germline V gene has CDR1 WSHSY and CDR2 SAAADI. The CDR3 bases are TGCGCCAGCAGGTTTAGCGGGGGGTCCGGGGAGCTGTTTTTT. Amino acids: CASRFSGGSGELFF.

The V gene is TRBV10-2, the J gene TRBJ1-2; tentatively, D is TRBD1 (6 bases). The CDR3 is 16 residues long. Trimming cost V 3 bases and J 3 bases, with 17 bases left between them. Germline assignment: CDR1 WSHSY and CDR2 SAAADI. The CDR3 spells CASSEGFWTADYGYTF. CDR3 nucleotide sequence: TGCGCCAGCAGTGAAGGGTTTTGGACAGCCGACTATGGCTACACCTTC.

The gene calls are TRBV7-3 and TRBJ2-2; TRBD2 agrees at 7 bases. V trimming: 2 bases; J trimming: 2 bases; junction bases outside the gene matches: 5. The CDR3 is made up of 16 amino acids. The germline V gene has CDR1 SGHTA and CDR2 FQGTGA. The CDR3 DNA reads TGTGCCAGCAGCTTAGAAGGGACTACAAACACCGGGGAGCTGTTTTTT. Its protein is CASSLEGTTNTGELFF.

CDR3 protein: CASSPKGPSTDTQYF. The CDR3 DNA reads as TGTGCCAGCAGCCCTAAGGGGCCAAGCACAGATACGCAGTATTTT. The chain couples TRBV11-3 to TRBJ2-3, with D perhaps matching TRBD1 (5 bases). The CDR3 extends over 15 amino acids. The V gene lost 5 bases and the J gene lost 0 bases, with 12 bases spanning the gap. The germline CDR1 and CDR2 sequences are SGHNT and YENEEA.

V usage is TRBV7-3 and J usage is TRBJ2-3; no clear D gene. The CDR3 length is 14 residues. The V end lost 2 bases, the J end lost 2 bases, and 8 bases lay between the germline ends. The germline CDR1 and CDR2 sequences are SGHTA and FQGTGA. The CDR3 region is CASSLSRSTDTQYF. The CDR3 DNA reads as TGTGCCAGCAGCTTATCCAGGTCCACAGATACGCAGTATTTT.

The J gene is TRBJ1-2, the V gene TRBV2; tentatively, D is TRBD1 (6 bases). This CDR3 contains 12 residues. V was pared by 4 bases and J by 8 bases, with 11 bases between. The V gene's germline CDR1 is SNHLY and CDR2 FYNNEI. CDR3 DNA sequence: TGTGCCAGCAGTGTTGGGGGGGGCGGCTACACCTTC. Encoded protein: CASSVGGGGYTF.

The chain joins TRBV5-6 to TRBJ1-2; 9 bases line up with TRBD1. Germline trimming cut 6 bases from V and 7 bases from J; bases unmatched to any gene: 4. CDR1 is SGHDT, CDR2 YYEEEE, per germline. The CDR3 is 12 residues long. CDR3 nucleotide sequence: TGTGCCAGCAACACAGGGGGCCTTGGCTACACCTTC. Amino acid sequence: CASNTGGLGYTF.

This clone came up a few times. The chain carries TRBV2 and TRBJ1-1; D not resolved. The CDR3 covers 14 residues. V was clipped by 5 bases and J by 1 base, with 11 bases between them. CDR1 is SNHLY, CDR2 FYNNEI, per germline. The CDR3 sequence: CASSIAWGNTEAFF. In nucleotides, the CDR3 is TGTGCCAGCAGTATAGCGTGGGGGAACACTGAAGCTTTCTTT.

CDR3 residues: CAWSLNMNTEAFF. The DNA of the CDR3 is TGTGCCTGGAGTCTTAACATGAACACTGAAGCTTTCTTT. The chain recombines TRBV30 with TRBJ1-1; D call uncertain. Looked up from germline, CDR1 is GTSNPN and CDR2 is SVGIG (reference sequence). V lost 2 bases, J lost 0 bases, and 7 bases lay in between. The length of the CDR3 is 13 residues.

This clone has just one count. This sequence joins TRBV4-1 and TRBJ2-7; 8 nucleotides line up with TRBD1. Germline V gene lookup returns CDR1 MGHRA and CDR2 YSYEKL. V trimming: 2 bases; J trimming: 4 bases; junction bases outside the gene matches: 16. CDR3 size: 18 residues. CDR3 nucleotides: TGCGCCAGCAGCCAACTAATCCACGGGACAGGAAAACCTTACGAGCAGTACTTC. Its protein is CASSQLIHGTGKPYEQYF.

The sample holds one count of this clone. The rearrangement uses TRBV6-5 and TRBJ2-3; no firm D call. Trimming left V 7 bases short and J 1 base short, with 12 bases between. Germline values: CDR1 MNHEY, CDR2 SVGAGI. The CDR3 loop spans 14 amino acids. CDR3 sequence (DNA): TGTGCCAGCACCCCCGGGTCCGGCACAGATACGCAGTATTTT. It translates to CASTPGSGTDTQYF.

This chain links TRBV5-4 with TRBJ1-4; D unresolved. Trimming removed 4 bases at V and 8 bases at J, with 12 bases between. The CDR3 consists of 13 residues. Germline V gene data show CDR1 as SGHNT and CDR2 as YYREEE (reference sequence). CDR3 DNA: TGTGCCAGCAGCCTAGGAAATGGGGAAAAACTGTTTTTT. Residues: CASSLGNGEKLFF.

CDR3 region: CASSPTNQPQHF. CDR3 sequence (DNA): TGTGCCAGCAGTCCTACCAATCAGCCCCAGCATTTT. V usage is TRBV12-3 or TRBV12-4 and J usage is TRBJ1-5; D not certain. The CDR3 is made up of 12 amino acids. V lost 5 bases and J 3 bases, leaving 5 bases between the germline ends.

The chain couples TRBV6-2 or TRBV6-3 to TRBJ1-2; D is possibly TRBD1 (5 bases). V lost 6 bases to trimming and J lost 5 bases, with 13 bases between them. CDR3 size: 13 residues. Germline V CDR1 and CDR2: MNHEY, SVGEGT. The CDR3 reads CASSELTDYGYTF. In DNA form, the CDR3 reads TGTGCCAGCAGCGAACTGACAGATTATGGCTACACCTTC.

V is TRBV7-2 and J is TRBJ1-2; TRBD1 matches 7 bases. Germline V gives CDR1 SGHTA, CDR2 FQGNSA. V was pared by 5 bases and J by 5 bases, with 5 bases of the junction left unmatched. The CDR3 covers 13 residues. The CDR3 is CASSPDRDYGYTF. CDR3 sequence (DNA): TGTGCCAGCAGCCCTGACAGGGATTATGGCTACACCTTC.

The genes are TRBV30 and TRBJ1-1; the D is unclear. The CDR3 contains 13 residues. The V gene lost 3 bases and the J gene lost 4 bases, with 12 bases spanning the gap. Per germline, CDR1 GTSNPN and CDR2 SVGIG (reference sequence). CDR3: CAWSRGYPTEAFF. CDR3 coding DNA: TGTGCCTGGAGCCGAGGGTACCCCACTGAAGCTTTCTTT.